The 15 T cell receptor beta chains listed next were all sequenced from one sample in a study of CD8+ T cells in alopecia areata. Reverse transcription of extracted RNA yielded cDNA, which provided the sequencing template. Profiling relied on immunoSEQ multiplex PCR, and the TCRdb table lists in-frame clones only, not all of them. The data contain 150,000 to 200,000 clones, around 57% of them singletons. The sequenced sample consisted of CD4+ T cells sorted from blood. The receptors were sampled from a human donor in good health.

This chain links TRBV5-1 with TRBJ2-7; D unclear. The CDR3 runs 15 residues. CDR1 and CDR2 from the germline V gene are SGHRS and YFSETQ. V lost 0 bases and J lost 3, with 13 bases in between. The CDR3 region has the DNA TGCGCCAGCAGCTTGGTAACTGGGCAGCACTACGAGCAGTACTTC. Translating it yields CASSLVTGQHYEQYF.

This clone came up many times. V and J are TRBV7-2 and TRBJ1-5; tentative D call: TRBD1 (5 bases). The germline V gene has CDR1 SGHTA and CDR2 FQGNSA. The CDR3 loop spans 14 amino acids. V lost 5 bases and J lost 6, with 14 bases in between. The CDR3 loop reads CASSKLGVGQPQHF. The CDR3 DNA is TGTGCCAGCAGCAAATTAGGGGTTGGTCAGCCCCAGCATTTT.

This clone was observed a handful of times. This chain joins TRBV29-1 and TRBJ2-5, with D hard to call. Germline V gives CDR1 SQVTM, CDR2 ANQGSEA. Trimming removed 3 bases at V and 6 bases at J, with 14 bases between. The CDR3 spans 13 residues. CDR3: CSVDGQNGQTQYF. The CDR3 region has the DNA TGCAGCGTTGATGGGCAAAACGGGCAGACCCAGTACTTC.

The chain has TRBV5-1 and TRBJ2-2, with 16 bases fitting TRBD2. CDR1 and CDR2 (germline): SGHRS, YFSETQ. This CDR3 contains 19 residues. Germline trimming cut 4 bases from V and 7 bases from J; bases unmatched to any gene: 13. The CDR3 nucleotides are TGCGCCAGCAGCGCCCCGGGACTAGCGGGAGGGCCGTCTGTCGGGGAGCTGTTTTTT. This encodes CASSAPGLAGGPSVGELFF.

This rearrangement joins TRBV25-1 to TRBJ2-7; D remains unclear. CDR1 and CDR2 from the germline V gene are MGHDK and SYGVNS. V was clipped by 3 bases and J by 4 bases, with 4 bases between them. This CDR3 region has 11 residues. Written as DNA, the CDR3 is TGTGCCAGCAGTGAGCGGTACGAGCAGTACTTC. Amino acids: CASSERYEQYF.

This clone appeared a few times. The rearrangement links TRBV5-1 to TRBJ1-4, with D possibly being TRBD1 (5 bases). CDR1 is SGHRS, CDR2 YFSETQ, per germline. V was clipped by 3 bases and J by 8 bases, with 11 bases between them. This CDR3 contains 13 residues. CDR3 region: CASSSGPGEKLFF. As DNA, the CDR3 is TGCGCCAGCAGCTCGGGCCCAGGGGAAAAACTGTTTTTT.

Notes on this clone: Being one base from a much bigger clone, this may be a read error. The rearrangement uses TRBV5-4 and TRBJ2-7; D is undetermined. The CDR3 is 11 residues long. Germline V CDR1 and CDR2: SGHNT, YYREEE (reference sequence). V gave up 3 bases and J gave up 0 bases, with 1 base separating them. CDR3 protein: CASSSSYEQYF. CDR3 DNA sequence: TGTGCCAGCAGCTCCTCCTACGAGCAGTACTTC. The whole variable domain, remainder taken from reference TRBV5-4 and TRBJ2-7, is ETGVTQSPTHLIKTRGQQVTLRCSSQSGHNTVSWYQQALGQGPQFIFQYYREEENGRGNFPPRFSGLQFPNYSSELNVNALELDDSALYLCASSSSYEQYFGPGTRLTVT.

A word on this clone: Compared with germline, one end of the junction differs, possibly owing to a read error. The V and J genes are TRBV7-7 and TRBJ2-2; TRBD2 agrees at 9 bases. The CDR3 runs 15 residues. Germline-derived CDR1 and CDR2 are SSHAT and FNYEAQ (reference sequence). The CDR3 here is CASSLGAGGTGELFF. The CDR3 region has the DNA TGTGCTAGCAGCTTAGGAGCGGGAGGAACCGGGGAGCTGTTTTTT.

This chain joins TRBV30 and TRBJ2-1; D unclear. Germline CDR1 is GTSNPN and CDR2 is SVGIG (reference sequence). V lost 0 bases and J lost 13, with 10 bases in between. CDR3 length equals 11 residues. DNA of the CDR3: TGTGCCTGGAGTGTACGTGAACTACAGTTCTTC. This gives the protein CAWSVRELQFF.

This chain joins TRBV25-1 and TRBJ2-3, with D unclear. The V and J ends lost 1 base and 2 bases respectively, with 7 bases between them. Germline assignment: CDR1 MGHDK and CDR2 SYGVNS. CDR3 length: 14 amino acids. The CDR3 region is CASSESGDTDTQYF. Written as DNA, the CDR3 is TGTGCCAGCAGTGAATCAGGAGACACAGATACGCAGTATTTT.

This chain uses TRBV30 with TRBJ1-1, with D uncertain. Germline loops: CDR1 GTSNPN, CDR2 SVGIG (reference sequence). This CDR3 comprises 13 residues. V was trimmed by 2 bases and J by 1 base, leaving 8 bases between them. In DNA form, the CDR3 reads TGTGCCTGGAGTAAGGCAGCGAACACTGAAGCTTTCTTT. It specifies CAWSKAANTEAFF.

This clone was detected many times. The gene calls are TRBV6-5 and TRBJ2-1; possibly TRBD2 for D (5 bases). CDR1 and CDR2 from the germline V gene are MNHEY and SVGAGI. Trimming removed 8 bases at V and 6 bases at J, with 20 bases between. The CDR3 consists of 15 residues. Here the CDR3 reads CASGLLPAVINEQFF. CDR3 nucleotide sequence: TGTGCCAGCGGCTTACTACCAGCGGTGATCAATGAGCAGTTCTTC.

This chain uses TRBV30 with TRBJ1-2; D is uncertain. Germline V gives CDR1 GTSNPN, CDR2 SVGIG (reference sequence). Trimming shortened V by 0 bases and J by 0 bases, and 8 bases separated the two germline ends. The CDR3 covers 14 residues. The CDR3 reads CAWSVQRANYGYTF. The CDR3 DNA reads TGTGCCTGGAGTGTACAAAGAGCTAACTATGGCTACACCTTC.

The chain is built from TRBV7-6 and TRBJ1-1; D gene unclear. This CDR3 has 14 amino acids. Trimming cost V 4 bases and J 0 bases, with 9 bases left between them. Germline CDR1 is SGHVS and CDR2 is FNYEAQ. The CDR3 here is CASSSLGLNTEAFF. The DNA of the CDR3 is TGTGCCAGCAGCTCCCTGGGGTTGAACACTGAAGCTTTCTTT.

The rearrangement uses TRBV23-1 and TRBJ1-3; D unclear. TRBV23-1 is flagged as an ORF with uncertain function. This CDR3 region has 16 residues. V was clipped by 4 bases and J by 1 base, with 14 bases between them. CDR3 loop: CASSLTATRSGNTIYF. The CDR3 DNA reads TGCGCCAGCAGTCTAACGGCCACTAGGTCTGGAAACACCATATATTTT.